These 5 T cell receptor beta chains were sequenced from one sample in a study of T-cell reconstitution after alpha-beta-depleted transplantation in children. TCRbeta library preparation incorporated unique molecular identifiers. TCRdb passed the PCR reads through MiXCR, listing each CDR3 protein once. The data show about 500,000 distinct CDR3 sequences, approximately 32% seen once. Source: PBMCs from the stem cell graft donor, taken from the stem cell graft. Every receptor here comes from a human donor who donated a stem cell graft to a child with aplastic anemia.

This clonotype was seen once. The chain combines TRBV6-1 with TRBJ2-3, with TRBD2 matching over 12 bases. Germline loops: CDR1 MNHNS, CDR2 SASEGT. The J segment lost 4 bases and the V segment lost 2 bases, leaving 4 bases of the junction unmatched. CDR3 length: 16 amino acids. The CDR3 is CASSEPSGRAPDTQYF. CDR3 nucleotides: TGTGCCAGCAGTGAACCTAGCGGGAGGGCCCCAGATACGCAGTATTTT.

The chain links TRBV7-2 to TRBJ1-2; 7 bases align to TRBD1. Germline lookup yields CDR1 SGHTA and CDR2 FQGNSA. J gave up 7 bases and V 3 bases, and 5 bases lay outside the gene matches. The CDR3 runs 13 residues. The CDR3: CASSFEGGGGYTF. The CDR3 DNA reads as TGTGCCAGCAGCTTTGAAGGGGGCGGTGGCTACACCTTC.

The rearrangement joins TRBV2 to TRBJ2-1; 7 bases match TRBD1. Germline-derived CDR1 and CDR2 are SNHLY and FYNNEI. V was pared by 2 bases and J by 3 bases, with 4 bases of the junction left unmatched. The CDR3 runs 15 residues. CDR3 sequence (DNA): TGTGCCAGCAGTGAAAGTCCAGGGGGCTACAATGAGCAGTTCTTC. Its translation: CASSESPGGYNEQFF.

This clonotype was found once. The chain recombines TRBV5-5 with TRBJ2-4; possible D gene TRBD1, 6 bases. The CDR3 is made up of 14 amino acids. Trimming took off 4 bases at V and 11 bases at J, with 19 bases between the two ends. The germline V gene has CDR1 SGHKS and CDR2 YYEKEE (reference sequence). CDR3 in DNA: TGTGCCAGCAGCGGAACCCAGGGGCCGGACGTTCAGTACTTC. Translation: CASSGTQGPDVQYF. Combining the CDR3 with reference TRBV5-5 and TRBJ2-4 gives the whole variable domain DAGVTQSPTHLIKTRGQQVTLRCSPISGHKSVSWYQQVLGQGPQFIFQYYEKEERGRGNFPDRFSARQFPNYSSELNVNALLLGDSALYLCASSGTQGPDVQYFGAGTRLSVL.

The rearrangement links TRBV4-2 to TRBJ1-2; D is perhaps TRBD1 (6 bases). Per the germline V gene, CDR1 is LGHNA and CDR2 is YNFKEQ. The CDR3 loop spans 16 amino acids. The germline V and J ends were trimmed by 0 bases and 2 bases, with 13 bases remaining between them. This CDR3 is CASSQETGGANYGYTF. Written as DNA, the CDR3 is TGTGCCAGCAGCCAAGAAACCGGGGGCGCGAACTATGGCTACACCTTC.